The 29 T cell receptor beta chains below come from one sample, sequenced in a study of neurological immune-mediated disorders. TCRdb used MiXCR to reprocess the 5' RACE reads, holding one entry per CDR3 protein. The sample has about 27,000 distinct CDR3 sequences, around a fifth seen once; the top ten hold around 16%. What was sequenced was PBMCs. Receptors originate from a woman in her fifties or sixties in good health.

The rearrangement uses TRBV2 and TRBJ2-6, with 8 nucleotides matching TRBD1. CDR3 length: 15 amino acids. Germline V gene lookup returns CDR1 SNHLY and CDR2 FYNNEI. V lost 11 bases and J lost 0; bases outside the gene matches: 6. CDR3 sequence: CAAGTGGSGANVLTF. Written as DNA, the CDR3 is TGTGCCGCCGGAACAGGGGGCTCTGGGGCCAACGTCCTGACTTTC. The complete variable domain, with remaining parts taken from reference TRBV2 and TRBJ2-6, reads EPEVTQTPSHQVTQMGQEVILRCVPISNHLYFYWYRQILGQKVEFLVSFYNNEISEKSEIFDDQFSVERPDGSNFTLKIRSTKLEDSAMYFCAAGTGGSGANVLTFGAGSRLTVL.

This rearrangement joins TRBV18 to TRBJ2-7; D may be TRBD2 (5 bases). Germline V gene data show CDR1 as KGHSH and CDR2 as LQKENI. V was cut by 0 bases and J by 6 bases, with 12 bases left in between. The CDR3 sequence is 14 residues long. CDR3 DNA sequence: TGTGCCAGCTCACCACCGAATGTAGGGAGCGAGCAGTACTTC. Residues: CASSPPNVGSEQYF.

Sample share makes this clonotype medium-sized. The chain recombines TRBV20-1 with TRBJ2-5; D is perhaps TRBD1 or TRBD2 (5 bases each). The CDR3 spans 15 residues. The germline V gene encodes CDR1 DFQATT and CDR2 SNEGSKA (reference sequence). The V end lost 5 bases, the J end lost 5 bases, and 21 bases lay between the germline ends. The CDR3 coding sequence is TGCAGTGCTCAGCCTTTGAGAGGGGAGTGGGAGACCCAGTACTTC. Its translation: CSAQPLRGEWETQYF.

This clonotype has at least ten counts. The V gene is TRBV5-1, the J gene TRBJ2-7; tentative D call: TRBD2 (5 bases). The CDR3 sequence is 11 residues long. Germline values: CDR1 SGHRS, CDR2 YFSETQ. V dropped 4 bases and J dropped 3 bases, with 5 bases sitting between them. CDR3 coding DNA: TGCGCCAGCAGCGAGGGCTACGAGCAGTACTTC. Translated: CASSEGYEQYF. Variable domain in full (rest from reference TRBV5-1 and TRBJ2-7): KAGVTQTPRYLIKTRGQQVTLSCSPISGHRSVSWYQQTPGQGLQFLFEYFSETQRNKGNFPGRFSGRQFSNSRSEMNVSTLELGDSALYLCASSEGYEQYFGPGTRLTVT.

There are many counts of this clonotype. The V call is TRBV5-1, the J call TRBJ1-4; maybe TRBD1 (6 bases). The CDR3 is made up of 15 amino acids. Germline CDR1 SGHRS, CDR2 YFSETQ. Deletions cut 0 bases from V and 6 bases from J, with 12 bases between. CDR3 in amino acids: CASSLVGRTDEKLFF. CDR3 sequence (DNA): TGCGCCAGCAGCTTGGTGGGAAGGACAGATGAAAAACTGTTTTTT.

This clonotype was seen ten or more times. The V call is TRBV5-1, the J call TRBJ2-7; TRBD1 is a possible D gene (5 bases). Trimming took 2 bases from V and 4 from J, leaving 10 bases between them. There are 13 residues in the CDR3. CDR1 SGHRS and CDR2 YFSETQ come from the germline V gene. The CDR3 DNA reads TGCGCCAGCAGCTTCGACAGCCTGTACGAGCAGTACTTC. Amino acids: CASSFDSLYEQYF.

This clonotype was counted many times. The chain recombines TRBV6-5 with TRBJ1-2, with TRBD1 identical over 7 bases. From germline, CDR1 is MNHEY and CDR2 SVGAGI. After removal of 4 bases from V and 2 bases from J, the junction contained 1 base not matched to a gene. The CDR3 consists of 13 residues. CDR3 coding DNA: TGTGCCAGCAGTTCGGGACAGAACTATGGCTACACCTTC. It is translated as CASSSGQNYGYTF.

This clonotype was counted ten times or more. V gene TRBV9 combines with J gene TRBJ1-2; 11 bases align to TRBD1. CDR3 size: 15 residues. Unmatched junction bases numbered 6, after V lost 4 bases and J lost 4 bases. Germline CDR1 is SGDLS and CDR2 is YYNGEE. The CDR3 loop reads CASSIGQGATYGYTF. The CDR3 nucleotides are TGTGCCAGCAGCATAGGACAGGGGGCTACCTATGGCTACACCTTC.

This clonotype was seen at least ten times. The CDR3 loop reads CASGFLTAGQPQHF. CDR3 sequence (DNA): TGTGCTAGTGGTTTCCTAACAGCCGGTCAGCCCCAGCATTTT. The rearrangement uses TRBV12-5 and TRBJ1-5, with D unclear. This CDR3 contains 14 residues. V lost 3 bases, J lost 6 bases, and 12 bases lay in between. The germline CDR1 and CDR2 sequences are LGHNT and FRNRAP.

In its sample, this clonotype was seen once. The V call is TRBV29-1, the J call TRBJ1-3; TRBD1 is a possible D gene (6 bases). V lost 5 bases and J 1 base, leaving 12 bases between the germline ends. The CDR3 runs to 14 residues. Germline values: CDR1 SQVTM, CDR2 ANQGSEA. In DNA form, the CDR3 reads TGCAGCGTTCAGGGGCATCATTCTGGAAACACCATATATTTT. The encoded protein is CSVQGHHSGNTIYF.

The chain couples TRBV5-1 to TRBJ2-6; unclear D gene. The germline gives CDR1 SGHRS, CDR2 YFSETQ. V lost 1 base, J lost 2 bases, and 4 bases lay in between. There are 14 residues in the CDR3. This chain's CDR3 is CASSLWAGANVLTF. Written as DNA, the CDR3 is TGCGCCAGCAGCTTGTGGGCTGGGGCCAACGTCCTGACTTTC.

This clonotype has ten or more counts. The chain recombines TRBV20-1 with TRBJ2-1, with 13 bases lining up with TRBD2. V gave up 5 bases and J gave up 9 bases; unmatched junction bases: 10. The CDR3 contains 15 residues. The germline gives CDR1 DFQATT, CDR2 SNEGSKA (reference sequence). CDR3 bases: TGCAGTGCTTCCGGGACTAGCGGGGTGGGGGGTGAGCAGTTCTTC. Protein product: CSASGTSGVGGEQFF.

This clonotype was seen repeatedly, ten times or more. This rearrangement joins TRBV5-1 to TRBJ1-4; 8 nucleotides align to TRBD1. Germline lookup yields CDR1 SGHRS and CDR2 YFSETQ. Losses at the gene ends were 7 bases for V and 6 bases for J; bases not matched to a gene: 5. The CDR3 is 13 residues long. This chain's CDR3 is CASGQGRDEKLFF. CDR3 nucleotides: TGCGCCAGCGGACAGGGAAGAGATGAAAAACTGTTTTTT.

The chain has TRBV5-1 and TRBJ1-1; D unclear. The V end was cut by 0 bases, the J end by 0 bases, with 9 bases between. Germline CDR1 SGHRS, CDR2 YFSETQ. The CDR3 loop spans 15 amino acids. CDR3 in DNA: TGCGCCAGCAGCTTGGGTGGCGGACTGAACACTGAAGCTTTCTTT. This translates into CASSLGGGLNTEAFF.

The CDR3 nucleotides are TGTGCCAGCAGCCCAGCAGGGGGCGGGAACACTGAAGCTTTCTTT. Residues: CASSPAGGGNTEAFF. The chain combines TRBV4-2 with TRBJ1-1, with TRBD1 matching over 8 bases. V lost 4 bases and J lost 1; bases outside the gene matches: 5. The length of the CDR3 is 15 residues. The germline gives CDR1 LGHNA, CDR2 YNFKEQ.

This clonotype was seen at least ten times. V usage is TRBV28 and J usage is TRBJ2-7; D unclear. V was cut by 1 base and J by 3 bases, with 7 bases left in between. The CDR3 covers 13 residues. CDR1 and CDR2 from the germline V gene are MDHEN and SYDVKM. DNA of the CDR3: TGTGCCAGCAGTTTATCCCCAAACTACGAGCAGTACTTC. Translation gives CASSLSPNYEQYF.

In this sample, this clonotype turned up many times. The CDR3 bases are TGTGCCAGCAGACGGGAGACCGGGGAGCTGTTTTTT. This codes for CASRRETGELFF. This sequence joins TRBV21-1 and TRBJ2-2; the table names TRBD2, a call not compared with the DNA. TRBV21-1 is a recognized pseudogene. This CDR3 has 12 amino acids.

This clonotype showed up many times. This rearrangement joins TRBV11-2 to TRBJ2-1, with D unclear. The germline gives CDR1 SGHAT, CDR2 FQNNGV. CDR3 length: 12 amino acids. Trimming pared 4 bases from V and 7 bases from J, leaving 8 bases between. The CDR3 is CASSSNYNEQFF. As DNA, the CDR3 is TGTGCCAGCAGCTCCAACTATAATGAGCAGTTCTTC.

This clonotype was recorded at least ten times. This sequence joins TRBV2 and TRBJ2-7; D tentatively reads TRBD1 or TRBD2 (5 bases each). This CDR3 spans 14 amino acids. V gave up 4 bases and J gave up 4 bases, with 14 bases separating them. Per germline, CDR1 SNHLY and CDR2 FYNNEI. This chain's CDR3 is CASSARQGGYEQYF. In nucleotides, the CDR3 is TGTGCCAGCAGTGCGCGGCAGGGCGGGTACGAGCAGTACTTC.

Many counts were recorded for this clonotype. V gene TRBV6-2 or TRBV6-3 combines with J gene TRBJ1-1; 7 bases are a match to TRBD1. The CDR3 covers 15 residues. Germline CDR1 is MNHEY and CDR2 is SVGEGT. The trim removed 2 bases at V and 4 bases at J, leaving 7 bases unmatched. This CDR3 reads CASSYAGQPFTEAFF. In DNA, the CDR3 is TGTGCCAGCAGTTACGCGGGACAGCCCTTCACTGAAGCTTTCTTT.

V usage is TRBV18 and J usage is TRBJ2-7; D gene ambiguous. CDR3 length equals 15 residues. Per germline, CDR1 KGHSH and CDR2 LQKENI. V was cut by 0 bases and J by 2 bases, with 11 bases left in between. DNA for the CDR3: TGTGCCAGCTCACCACCCATAGGACCCCCCTACGAGCAGTACTTC. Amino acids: CASSPPIGPPYEQYF.

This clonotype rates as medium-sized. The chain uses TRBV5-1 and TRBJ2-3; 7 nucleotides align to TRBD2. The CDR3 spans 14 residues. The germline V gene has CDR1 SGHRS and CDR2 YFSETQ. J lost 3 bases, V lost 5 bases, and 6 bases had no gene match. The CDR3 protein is CASRVQRGTDTQYF. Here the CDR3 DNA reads TGCGCCAGCAGGGTCCAGCGGGGTACAGATACGCAGTATTTT.

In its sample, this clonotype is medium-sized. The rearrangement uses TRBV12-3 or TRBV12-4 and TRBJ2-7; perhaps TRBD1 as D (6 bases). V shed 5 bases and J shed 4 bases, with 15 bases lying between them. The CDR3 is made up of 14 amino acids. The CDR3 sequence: CASSPAGTTYEQYF. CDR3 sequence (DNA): TGTGCCAGCAGTCCCGCCGGGACAACTTACGAGCAGTACTTC.

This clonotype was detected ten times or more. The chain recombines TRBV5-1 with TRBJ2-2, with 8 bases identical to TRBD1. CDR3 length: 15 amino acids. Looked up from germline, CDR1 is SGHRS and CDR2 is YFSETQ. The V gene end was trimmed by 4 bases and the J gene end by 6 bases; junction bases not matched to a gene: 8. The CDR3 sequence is CASSRGQGGSGELFF. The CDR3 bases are TGCGCCAGCAGCAGAGGACAGGGCGGGTCCGGGGAGCTGTTTTTT.

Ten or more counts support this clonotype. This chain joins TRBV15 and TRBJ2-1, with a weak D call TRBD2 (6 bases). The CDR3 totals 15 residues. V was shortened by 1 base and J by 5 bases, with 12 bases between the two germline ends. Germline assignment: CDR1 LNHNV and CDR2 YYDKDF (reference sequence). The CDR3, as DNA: TGTGCCACCAGCAGAGGCACGACTAGACACAATGAGCAGTTCTTC. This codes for CATSRGTTRHNEQFF.

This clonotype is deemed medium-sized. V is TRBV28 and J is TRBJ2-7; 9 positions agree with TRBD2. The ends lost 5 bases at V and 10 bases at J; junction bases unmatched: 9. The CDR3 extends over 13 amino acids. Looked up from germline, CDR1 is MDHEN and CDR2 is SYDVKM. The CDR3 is CASSPPSGMEQYF. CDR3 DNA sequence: TGTGCCAGCAGTCCTCCTAGCGGGATGGAACAGTACTTC.

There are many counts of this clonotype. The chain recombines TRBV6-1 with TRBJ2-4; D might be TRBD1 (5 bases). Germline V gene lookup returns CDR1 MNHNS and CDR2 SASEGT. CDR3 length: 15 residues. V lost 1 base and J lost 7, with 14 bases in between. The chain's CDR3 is CASSEEGQGRNIQYF. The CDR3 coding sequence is TGTGCCAGCAGTGAAGAGGGGCAGGGTAGGAACATTCAGTACTTC.

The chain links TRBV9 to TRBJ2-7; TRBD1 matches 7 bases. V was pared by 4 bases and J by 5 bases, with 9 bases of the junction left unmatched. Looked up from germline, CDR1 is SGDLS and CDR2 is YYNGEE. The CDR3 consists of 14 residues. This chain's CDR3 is CASSLRTGINEQYF. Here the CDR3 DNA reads TGTGCCAGCAGCCTCCGGACAGGCATCAACGAGCAGTACTTC.

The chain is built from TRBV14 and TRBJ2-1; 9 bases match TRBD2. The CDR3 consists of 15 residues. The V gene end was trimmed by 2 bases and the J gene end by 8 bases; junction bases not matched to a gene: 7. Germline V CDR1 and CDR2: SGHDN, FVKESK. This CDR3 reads CASSQRTSVADEQFF. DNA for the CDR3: TGTGCCAGCAGCCAAAGGACTAGCGTGGCGGATGAGCAGTTCTTC.